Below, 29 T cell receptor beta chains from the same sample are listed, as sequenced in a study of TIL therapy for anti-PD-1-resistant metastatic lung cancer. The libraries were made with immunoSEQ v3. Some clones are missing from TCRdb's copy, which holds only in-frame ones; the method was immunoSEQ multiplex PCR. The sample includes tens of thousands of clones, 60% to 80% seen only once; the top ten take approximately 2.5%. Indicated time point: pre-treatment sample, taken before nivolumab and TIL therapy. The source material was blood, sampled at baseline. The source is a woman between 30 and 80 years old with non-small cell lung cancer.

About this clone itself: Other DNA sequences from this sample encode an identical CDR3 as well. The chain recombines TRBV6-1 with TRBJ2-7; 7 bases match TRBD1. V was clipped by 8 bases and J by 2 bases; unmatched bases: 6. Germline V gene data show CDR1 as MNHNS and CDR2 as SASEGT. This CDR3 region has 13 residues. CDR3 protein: CASGDRAAYEQYF. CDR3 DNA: TGTGCCAGCGGCGACAGGGCCGCCTACGAGCAGTACTTC.

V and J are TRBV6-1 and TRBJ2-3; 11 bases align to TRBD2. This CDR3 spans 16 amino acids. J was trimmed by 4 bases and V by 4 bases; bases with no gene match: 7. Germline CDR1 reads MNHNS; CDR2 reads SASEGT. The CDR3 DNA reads TGTGCCAGCAGTGTATATGGGACTAGCGGCGCAGATACGCAGTATTTT. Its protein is CASSVYGTSGADTQYF.

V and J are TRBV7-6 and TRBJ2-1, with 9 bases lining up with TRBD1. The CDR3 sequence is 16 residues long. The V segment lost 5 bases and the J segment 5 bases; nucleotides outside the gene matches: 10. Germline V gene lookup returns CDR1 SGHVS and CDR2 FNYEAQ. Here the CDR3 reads CASSALPGQGDNEQFF. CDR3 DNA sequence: TGTGCCAGCAGCGCTCTACCGGGACAGGGTGACAATGAGCAGTTCTTC.

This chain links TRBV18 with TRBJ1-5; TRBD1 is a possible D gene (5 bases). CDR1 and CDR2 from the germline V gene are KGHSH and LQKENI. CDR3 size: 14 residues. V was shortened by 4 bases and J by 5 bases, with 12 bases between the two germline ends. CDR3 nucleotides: TGTGCCAGCTCACGCCGGGGCGAGGATCAGCCCCAGCATTTT. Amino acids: CASSRRGEDQPQHF. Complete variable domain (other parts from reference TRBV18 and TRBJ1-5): NAGVMQNPRHLVRRRGQEARLRCSPMKGHSHVYWYRQLPEEGLKFMVYLQKENIIDESGMPKERFSAEFPKEGPSILRIQQVVRGDSAAYFCASSRRGEDQPQHFGDGTRLSIL.

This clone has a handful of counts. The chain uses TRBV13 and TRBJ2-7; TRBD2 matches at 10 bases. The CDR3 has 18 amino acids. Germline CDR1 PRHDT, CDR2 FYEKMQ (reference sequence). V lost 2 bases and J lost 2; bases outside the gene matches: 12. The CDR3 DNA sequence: TGTGCCAGCAGCTTATTAGGGCTAGCGGGAGAGTCCGCCTACGAGCAGTACTTC. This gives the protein CASSLLGLAGESAYEQYF.

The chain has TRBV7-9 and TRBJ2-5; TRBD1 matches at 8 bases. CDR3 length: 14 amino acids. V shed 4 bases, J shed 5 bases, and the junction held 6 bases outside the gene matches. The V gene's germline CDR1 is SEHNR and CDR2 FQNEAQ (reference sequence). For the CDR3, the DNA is TGTGCCAGCAGCTCATCAGGGGGCGAGGAGACCCAGTACTTC. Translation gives CASSSSGGEETQYF.

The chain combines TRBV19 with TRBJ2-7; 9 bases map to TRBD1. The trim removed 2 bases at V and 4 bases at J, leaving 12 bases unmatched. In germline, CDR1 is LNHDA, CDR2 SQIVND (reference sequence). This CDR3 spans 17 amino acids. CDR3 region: CASSIKGQGVPSYEQYF. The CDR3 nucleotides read TGTGCCAGTAGTATAAAGGGACAGGGAGTACCCTCTTACGAGCAGTACTTC.

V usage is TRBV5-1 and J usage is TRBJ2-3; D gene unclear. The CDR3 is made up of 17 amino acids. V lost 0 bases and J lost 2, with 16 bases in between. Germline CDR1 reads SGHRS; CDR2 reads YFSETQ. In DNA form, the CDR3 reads TGCGCCAGCAGCTTGGCCCAAGGCATCTTCCTCACAGATACGCAGTATTTT. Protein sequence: CASSLAQGIFLTDTQYF.

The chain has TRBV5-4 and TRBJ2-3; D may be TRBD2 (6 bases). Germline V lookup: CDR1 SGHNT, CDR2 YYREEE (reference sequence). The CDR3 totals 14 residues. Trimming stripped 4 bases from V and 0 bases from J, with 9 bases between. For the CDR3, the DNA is TGTGCCAGCAGCGGAGGGGATAGCACAGATACGCAGTATTTT. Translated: CASSGGDSTDTQYF.

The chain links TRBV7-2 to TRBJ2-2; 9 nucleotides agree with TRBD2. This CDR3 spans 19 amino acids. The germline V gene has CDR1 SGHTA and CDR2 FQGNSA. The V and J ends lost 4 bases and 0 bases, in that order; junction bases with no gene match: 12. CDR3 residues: CASSSPRREGPTNTGELFF. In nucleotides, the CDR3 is TGTGCCAGCAGCTCCCCCAGGCGGGAGGGCCCAACGAACACCGGGGAGCTGTTTTTT.

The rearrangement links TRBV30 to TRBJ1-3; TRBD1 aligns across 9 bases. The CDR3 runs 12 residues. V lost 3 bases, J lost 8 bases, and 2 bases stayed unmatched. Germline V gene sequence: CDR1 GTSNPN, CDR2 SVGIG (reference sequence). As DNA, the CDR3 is TGTGCCTGGAGGAGACAGGGGGACACCATATATTTT. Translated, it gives CAWRRQGDTIYF. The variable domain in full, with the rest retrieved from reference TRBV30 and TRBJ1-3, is SQTIHQWPATLVQPVGSPLSLECTVEGTSNPNLYWYRQAAGRGLQLLFYSVGIGQISSEVPQNLSASRPQDRQFILSSKKLLLSDSGFYLCAWRRQGDTIYFGEGSWLTVV.

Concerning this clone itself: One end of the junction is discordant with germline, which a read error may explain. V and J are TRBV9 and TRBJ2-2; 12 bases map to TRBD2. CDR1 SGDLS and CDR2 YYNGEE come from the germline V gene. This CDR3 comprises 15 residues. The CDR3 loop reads CASTWTSGNTRELFF. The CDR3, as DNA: TGTGCCAGCACGTGGACTAGCGGGAACACCAGGGAGCTGTTTTTT.

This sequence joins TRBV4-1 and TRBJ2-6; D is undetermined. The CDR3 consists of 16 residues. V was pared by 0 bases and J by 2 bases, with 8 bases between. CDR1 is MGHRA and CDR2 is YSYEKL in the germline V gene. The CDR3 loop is CASSQDLGTGANVLTF. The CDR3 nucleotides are TGCGCCAGCAGCCAAGATTTAGGGACTGGGGCCAACGTCCTGACTTTC.

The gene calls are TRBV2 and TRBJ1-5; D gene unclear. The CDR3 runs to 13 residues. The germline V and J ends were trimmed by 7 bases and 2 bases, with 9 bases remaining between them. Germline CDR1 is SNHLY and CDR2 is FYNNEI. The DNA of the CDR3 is TGTGCCAGCAACCTGGCGGGCAATCAGCCCCAGCATTTT. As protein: CASNLAGNQPQHF.

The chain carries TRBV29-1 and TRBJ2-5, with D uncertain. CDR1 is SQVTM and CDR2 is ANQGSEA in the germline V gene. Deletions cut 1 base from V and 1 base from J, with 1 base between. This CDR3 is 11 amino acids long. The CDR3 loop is CSVEGQETQYF. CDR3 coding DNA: TGCAGCGTTGAAGGCCAAGAGACCCAGTACTTC.

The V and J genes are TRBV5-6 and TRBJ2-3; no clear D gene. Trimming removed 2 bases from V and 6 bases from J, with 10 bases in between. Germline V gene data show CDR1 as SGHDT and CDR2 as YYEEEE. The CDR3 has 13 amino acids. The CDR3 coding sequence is TGTGCCAGCAGCTTAGGGTCGCGGGATACGCAGTATTTT. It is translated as CASSLGSRDTQYF.

DNA for the CDR3: TGTGCCAGTACAGGGGCTAGGACAGATACGCAGTATTTT. Its translation: CASTGARTDTQYF. The V and J genes are TRBV6-6 and TRBJ2-3, with 7 bases fitting TRBD1. The V gene's germline CDR1 is MNHNY and CDR2 SVGAGI (reference sequence). V was pared by 9 bases and J by 3 bases, with 6 bases of the junction left unmatched. The CDR3 sequence is 13 residues long.

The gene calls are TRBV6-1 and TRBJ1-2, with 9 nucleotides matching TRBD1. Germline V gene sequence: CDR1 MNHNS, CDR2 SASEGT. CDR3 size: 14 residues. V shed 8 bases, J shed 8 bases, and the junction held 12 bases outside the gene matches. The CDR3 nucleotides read TGTGCCAGCGGAAAAGAGGGGACAGGGAGGGGCTACACCTTC. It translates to CASGKEGTGRGYTF.

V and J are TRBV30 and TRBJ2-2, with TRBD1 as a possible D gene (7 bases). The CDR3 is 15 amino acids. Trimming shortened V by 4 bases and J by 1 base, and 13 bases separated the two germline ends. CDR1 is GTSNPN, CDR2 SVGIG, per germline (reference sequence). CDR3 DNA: TGTGCCTGGACAGGGGGGCAGAAGAACACCGGGGAGCTGTTTTTT. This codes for CAWTGGQKNTGELFF.

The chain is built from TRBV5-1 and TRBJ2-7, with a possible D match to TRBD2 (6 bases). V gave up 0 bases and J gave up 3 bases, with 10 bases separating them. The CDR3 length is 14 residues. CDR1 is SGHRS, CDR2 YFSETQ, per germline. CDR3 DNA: TGCGCCAGCAGCTTGGAGCAGGGACTCTACGAGCAGTACTTC. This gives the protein CASSLEQGLYEQYF.

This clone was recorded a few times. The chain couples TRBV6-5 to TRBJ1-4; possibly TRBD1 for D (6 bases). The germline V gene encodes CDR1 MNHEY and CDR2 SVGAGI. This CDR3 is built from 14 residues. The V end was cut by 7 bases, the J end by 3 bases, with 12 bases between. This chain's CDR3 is CASKKQGSNEKLFF. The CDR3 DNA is TGTGCCAGCAAAAAACAGGGATCTAATGAAAAACTGTTTTTT.

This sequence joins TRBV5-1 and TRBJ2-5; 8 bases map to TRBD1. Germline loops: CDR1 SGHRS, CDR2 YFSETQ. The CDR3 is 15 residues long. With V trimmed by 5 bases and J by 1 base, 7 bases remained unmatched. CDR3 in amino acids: CASRRAGGSQETQYF. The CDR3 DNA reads TGCGCCAGCAGGAGAGCAGGGGGCTCCCAAGAGACCCAGTACTTC.

DNA of the CDR3: TGCAGCGTTGAGTGGGGGAGGGCCGGGGAGCTGTTTTTT. Translated: CSVEWGRAGELFF. The rearrangement links TRBV29-1 to TRBJ2-2, with 7 bases that match TRBD2. V lost 3 bases and J lost 6; bases outside the gene matches: 4. The CDR3 runs 13 residues. Germline values: CDR1 SQVTM, CDR2 ANQGSEA.

The CDR3 DNA reads as TGTGCCAGCTCACCACGAACAGGGGGAGAGACCCAGTACTTC. Residues: CASSPRTGGETQYF. This chain links TRBV18 with TRBJ2-5; TRBD1 aligns across 8 bases. The V and J ends lost 1 base and 4 bases, in that order; junction bases with no gene match: 2. Germline V gives CDR1 KGHSH, CDR2 LQKENI. This CDR3 region has 14 residues.

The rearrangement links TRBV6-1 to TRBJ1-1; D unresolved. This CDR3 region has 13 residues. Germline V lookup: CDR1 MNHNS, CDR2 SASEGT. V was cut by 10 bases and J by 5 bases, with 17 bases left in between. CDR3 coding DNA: TGTGCCACCAGAGCCTCGACCTCAACTGAAGCTTTCTTT. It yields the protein CATRASTSTEAFF.

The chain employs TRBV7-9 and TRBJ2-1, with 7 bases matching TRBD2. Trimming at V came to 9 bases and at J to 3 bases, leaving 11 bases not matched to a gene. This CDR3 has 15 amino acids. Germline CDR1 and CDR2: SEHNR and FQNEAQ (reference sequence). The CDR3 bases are TGTGCCAGTCGCTCCCCGGGACTACGCTACAATGAGCAGTTCTTC. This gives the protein CASRSPGLRYNEQFF.

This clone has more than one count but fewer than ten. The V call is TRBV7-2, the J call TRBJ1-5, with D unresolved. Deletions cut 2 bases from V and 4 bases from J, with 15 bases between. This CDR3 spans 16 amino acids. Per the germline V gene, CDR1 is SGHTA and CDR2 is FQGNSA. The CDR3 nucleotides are TGTGCCAGCAGCTTAAATCGTGCAGGCTCTAATCAGCCCCAGCATTTT. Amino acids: CASSLNRAGSNQPQHF.

CDR3 sequence (DNA): TGTGCCAGCAGATCAGTGGTGAACACTGAAGCTTTCTTT. This gives the protein CASRSVVNTEAFF. This chain links TRBV5-4 with TRBJ1-1; D remains ambiguous. Germline-derived CDR1 and CDR2 are SGHNT and YYREEE (reference sequence). The length of the CDR3 is 13 residues. V was clipped by 5 bases and J by 0 bases, with 8 bases between them.

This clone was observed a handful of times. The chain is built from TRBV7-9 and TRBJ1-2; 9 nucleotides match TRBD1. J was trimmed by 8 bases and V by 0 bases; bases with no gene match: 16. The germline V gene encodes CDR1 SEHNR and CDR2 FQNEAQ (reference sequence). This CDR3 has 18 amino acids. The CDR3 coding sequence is TGTGCCAGCAGCTTAGCGAGACGACAGGGGGACAGGAATAAAGGCTACACCTTC. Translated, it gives CASSLARRQGDRNKGYTF.